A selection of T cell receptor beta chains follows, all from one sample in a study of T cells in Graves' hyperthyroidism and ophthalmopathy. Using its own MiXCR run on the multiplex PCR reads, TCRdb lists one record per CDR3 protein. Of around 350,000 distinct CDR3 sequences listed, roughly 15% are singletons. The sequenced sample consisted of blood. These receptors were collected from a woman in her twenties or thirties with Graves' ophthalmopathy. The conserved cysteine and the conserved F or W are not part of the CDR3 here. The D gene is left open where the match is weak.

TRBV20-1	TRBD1	SARVSGTGANSPLH
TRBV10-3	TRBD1	ASGGRQGHSGANVLT
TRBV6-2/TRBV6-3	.	ASSYREYKNTEAF
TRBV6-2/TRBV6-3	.	ASSSVIRVSNTEAF
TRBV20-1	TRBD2	SATDSGGGYNEQF
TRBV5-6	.	ASSLGQFTDTQY
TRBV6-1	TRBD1	ASSDSTGRNTEAF
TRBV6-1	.	ASSPLGVNTEAF
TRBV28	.	ASSDSRLGSPMD
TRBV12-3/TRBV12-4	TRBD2	ASSLVFGRDGQF
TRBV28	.	ASSTRTVSYEQY
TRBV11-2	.	ASSLFVSPYAQY
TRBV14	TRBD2	ASSRRGVDEQF
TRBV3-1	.	ASSQKSRSGNTIY
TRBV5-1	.	ASSFAGPSTDTQY
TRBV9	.	ASSVSQGFYGYT
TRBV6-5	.	ASSYVVRVDYGYT
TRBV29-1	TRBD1	SVKTGQGTDTQY
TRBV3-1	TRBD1	ASSPGQGDAIY
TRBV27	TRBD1	ASSSTFDRAGLEKLF
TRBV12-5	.	ASGGDWSQPQH
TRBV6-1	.	ASRGRANEKLF
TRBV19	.	ASSSRGYNEKLF
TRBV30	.	AWSVGVGANEKLF
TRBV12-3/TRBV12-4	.	ASSPPGNSYNEQF
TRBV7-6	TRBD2	ASSLKVAGEFNEQF
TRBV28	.	ASSLEGFNSNQPQH
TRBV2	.	ASRLRDSRDTQY
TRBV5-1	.	ASSLEEGQRYDGYT
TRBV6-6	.	ASSYIQGPRLGEQY
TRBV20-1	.	SARDPYDTQY
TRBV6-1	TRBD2	ASRAPSGRSYEQY
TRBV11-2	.	ASSLEGPYEQY
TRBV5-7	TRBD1	ASSLLGQDVDSYEQY
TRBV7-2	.	ASSLVDSFNQPQH
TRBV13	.	ASSLGLMGPGSTGYKLF
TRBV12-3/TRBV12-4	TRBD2	ASSPPFASGYNEQF
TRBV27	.	ASSSGTPYSPQH
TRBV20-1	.	SASKGGPDEQF
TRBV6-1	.	ASRQEPAGELF
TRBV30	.	AWGQYNEQF
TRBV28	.	ASRPSASWNTQY
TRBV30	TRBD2	AWKLAGSYEQY
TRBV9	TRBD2	ASSEGERGVSTDTQY
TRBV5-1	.	ASTEGSRNTEAF
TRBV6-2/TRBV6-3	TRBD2	ASGLAFSNEQF
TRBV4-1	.	ASSQGVDIPDTQY
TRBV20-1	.	SVKGPLNSYNEQF
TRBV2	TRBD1	ASEKTGLKNAEAF
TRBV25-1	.	ASRGSVNEKLF
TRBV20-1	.	SAKSGGSYNSPLH
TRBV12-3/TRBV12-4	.	ASSTGIYEQF
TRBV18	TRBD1	ASSPRGTGGSDEQF
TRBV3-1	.	ASSQGGPGGNYGYT
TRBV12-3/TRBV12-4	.	ASSLTYTQY
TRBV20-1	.	SASTGTYSYEQY
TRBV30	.	AWNGEYEQY
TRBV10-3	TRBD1	AISDPKADREGYT
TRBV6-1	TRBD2	AGTGGAERGELF
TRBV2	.	ASMRDVDSPLH